This is a list of T cell receptor beta chains from one sample in a study of OX40 agonist ivuxolimab in advanced cancers. The assay was immunoSEQ multiplex PCR, and TCRdb's table has in-frame clones only and misses some. Of some 76,000 clones listed, 93% were seen once; the top ten hold 5.5% to 7%. The source was CD4+ or CD8+ T cells sorted from blood, collected in a trial of the OX40 agonist ivuxolimab. Source of these receptors: an adult with an advanced solid tumor such as melanoma, head and neck, liver or kidney cancer. The CDR3 runs from the conserved cysteine through the conserved F or W. Fields, in order: D gene, V gene, J gene, clone size, CDR3 DNA, CDR3 protein. The D gene is left open where the match is weak. Clone size is shown for a subset of rows, as once, few, many or a class of expanded clone.

>TRBD1|TRBV30|TRBJ2-7|.
TGTGCCTGGAGTTCGGACAGGGGTGAGCAGTACTTC
CAWSSDRGEQYF
>TRBD1|TRBV28|TRBJ1-6|.
TGTGCCAGCAGGGGGACAGGGGGACTCCAGATCGGGGAGGCGTATAATTCACCCCTCCACTTT
CASRGTGGLQIGEAYNSPLHF
>TRBD1|TRBV7-8|TRBJ1-3|.
TGTGCCAGCAGCTTAGCGGCAGGGGGTGACTCTGGAAACACCATATATTTT
CASSLAAGGDSGNTIYF
>.|TRBV5-6|TRBJ2-7|.
TGTGCCAGCAGCTTGGGGTCGGACGAGCAGTACTTC
CASSLGSDEQYF
>.|TRBV4-3|TRBJ2-1|once
TGCGCCAGCAGCCAAGACCGAGTGACCGGGCTCTACAATGAGCAGTTCTTC
CASSQDRVTGLYNEQFF
>.|TRBV19|TRBJ2-1|few
TGTGCCAGTAGTCAAGGGGACTTGGCCTCCTACAATGAGCAGTTCTTC
CASSQGDLASYNEQFF
>.|TRBV7-9|TRBJ1-1|.
TGTGCCAGCAGCTTACTGAGGGGAGGAACTGAAGCTTTCTTT
CASSLLRGGTEAFF
>TRBD1|TRBV4-1|TRBJ2-1|.
TGCGCCAGCAGCCAAGTGGCCATGGAGACAGGGTTCGGTGAGCAGTTCTTC
CASSQVAMETGFGEQFF
>.|TRBV5-1|TRBJ2-5|.
TGCGCCAGCAGCTTGTGGCCGGAAGAGACCCAGTACTTC
CASSLWPEETQYF
>TRBD2|TRBV4-1|TRBJ2-2|.
TGCGCCAGCAGCCAAGTGACTAGCGGGGGCACCGGGGAGCTGTTTTTT
CASSQVTSGGTGELFF
>.|TRBV27|TRBJ2-1|.
TGTGCCAGCAGTTTAGTGGCTTCCTACAATGAGCAGTTCTTC
CASSLVASYNEQFF
>TRBD1|TRBV10-3|TRBJ1-2|.
TGTGCCATCAGTGAACCAGACAGGGGTTGGAACTATGGCTACACCTTC
CAISEPDRGWNYGYTF
>TRBD2|TRBV7-2|TRBJ2-3|.
TGTGCCAGCAGCTTACGACTAGCGGGTTACACAGATACGCAGTATTTT
CASSLRLAGYTDTQYF
>.|TRBV25-1|TRBJ2-7|.
TGTGCCAGCAGTGAAAGGTATAGGACAGATCTCTACGAGCAGTACTTC
CASSERYRTDLYEQYF
>.|TRBV5-4|TRBJ1-1|.
TGTGCCAGCAGCGGGGCTGGCACTGAAGCTTTCTTT
CASSGAGTEAFF
>TRBD2|TRBV4-1|TRBJ2-1|.
TGCGCCAGCAGCCATATAGCGGGAGGGCCGGGGAATGAGCAGTTCTTC
CASSHIAGGPGNEQFF
>.|TRBV27|TRBJ2-3|.
TGTGCCAGCAGTTTATCAGGGGGGACAGATACGCAGTATTTT
CASSLSGGTDTQYF
>TRBD1|TRBV6-5|TRBJ1-5|.
TGTGCCAGCAGTTATAACGGACAGGGGCCCCAGCATTTT
CASSYNGQGPQHF
>.|TRBV7-2|TRBJ2-2|.
TGTGCCAGCAGCTTAGCGGGAGGCGCGAACACCGGGGAGCTGTTTTTT
CASSLAGGANTGELFF
>.|TRBV11-2|TRBJ2-5|.
TGTGCCAGCAGCTTAGATGGGTTCTTGGAGACCCAGTACTTC
CASSLDGFLETQYF
>TRBD1|TRBV2|TRBJ2-7|.
TGTGCCAGCAGATCCCCAATGGGACAGGGGGCGGTTGAGCAGTACTTC
CASRSPMGQGAVEQYF
>TRBD1|TRBV19|TRBJ2-7|once
TGTGCCAGTAGTATGGGATCCGGGACAGAAATTCCTTACGAGCAGTACTTC
CASSMGSGTEIPYEQYF
>TRBD2|TRBV13|TRBJ2-7|.
TGTGCCAGCAAAAAGGGTGGGAGGGTTAATTCCTACGAGCAGTACTTC
CASKKGGRVNSYEQYF
>.|TRBV9|TRBJ2-1|.
TGTGCCAGCCGCCCGGGGGATAATTACAATGAGCAGTTCTTC
CASRPGDNYNEQFF
>.|TRBV13|TRBJ1-1|.
TGTGCCAGCAGCTCGCAGAACACTGAAGCTTTCTTT
CASSSQNTEAFF